What follows are 14 T cell receptor beta chains derived from one specimen sequenced in a study of blood T cell repertoires in COVID-19 (TCRdb year 2020). Library preparation used the immunoSEQ multiplex PCR assay. TCRdb limited this immuneACCESS table to in-frame rearrangements with V and J called. A share of clones is missing; checked studies link under half to unresolved V genes, and the rest is unexplained. This sample comprises under 250,000 clones, about 86% of them detected only once. The ten largest clones take up roughly 1.3% of the sample. Sample: PBMCs or T cells enriched from blood (not recorded which). The receptor set was obtained from a middle-aged woman with acute COVID-19.

The V and J genes are TRBV28 and TRBJ1-5; weak D call: TRBD1 (6 bases). This CDR3 comprises 14 residues. Trimming removed 6 bases at V and 8 bases at J, with 17 bases between. Germline assignment: CDR1 MDHEN and CDR2 SYDVKM. CDR3 in DNA: TGTGCCAGCAGAGGACAGCCAAGGGGAGAGCCCCAGCATTTT. Translated, it gives CASRGQPRGEPQHF.

The V and J genes are TRBV7-2 and TRBJ1-1; a possible D gene is TRBD1 (5 bases). The CDR3 is made up of 14 amino acids. V lost 3 bases to trimming and J lost 1 base, with 9 bases between them. Germline V gives CDR1 SGHTA, CDR2 FQGNSA. The CDR3 nucleotides read TGTGCCAGCAGCTTCGGGGGAGGGAACACTGAAGCTTTCTTT. Protein: CASSFGGGNTEAFF.

This clone was detected only once. The V call is TRBV6-9, the J call TRBJ1-1, with 9 nucleotides matching TRBD1. Trimming cost V 8 bases and J 6 bases; bases outside gene matches: 10. The CDR3 has 14 amino acids. The germline gives CDR1 MNHGY, CDR2 SVAAGI. CDR3 coding DNA: TGTGCCAGCCCGCGGGACAGGGAAGAACCTGAAGCTTTCTTT. This translates into CASPRDREEPEAFF.

The CDR3 protein is CASSLHEQGGTEAFF. The CDR3 DNA reads TGTGCCAGCAGCCTCCACGAACAGGGCGGCACTGAAGCTTTCTTT. J is TRBJ1-1 and V is TRBV7-9; tentative D call: TRBD1 (6 bases). Germline CDR1 and CDR2: SEHNR and FQNEAQ (reference sequence). CDR3 length: 15 residues. Trimming took off 5 bases at V and 4 bases at J, with 17 bases between the two ends.

A single count supports this clone. The chain couples TRBV28 to TRBJ1-1, with 7 bases that match TRBD1. V lost 6 bases and J lost 3; bases outside the gene matches: 7. Per germline, CDR1 MDHEN and CDR2 SYDVKM. The CDR3 loop spans 14 amino acids. CDR3 sequence (DNA): TGTGCCAGCAGCTCGGGACAGTCTCACACTGAAGCTTTCTTT. Its protein product is CASSSGQSHTEAFF. The whole variable domain, remainder taken from reference TRBV28 and TRBJ1-1, is DVKVTQSSRYLVKRTGEKVFLECVQDMDHENMFWYRQDPGLGLRLIYFSYDVKMKEKGDIPEGYSVSREKKERFSLILESASTNQTSMYLCASSSGQSHTEAFFGQGTRLTVV.

This chain connects TRBV28 to TRBJ2-3; 8 bases map to TRBD1. Germline V lookup: CDR1 MDHEN, CDR2 SYDVKM. V lost 5 bases to trimming and J lost 11 bases; unmatched junction nucleotides: 15. The CDR3 is 15 amino acids. The CDR3 coding sequence is TGTGCCAGCAGTACCGGGACAGGACCTCCTAGGGAGCAGTATTTT. Translation: CASSTGTGPPREQYF.

The chain uses TRBV28 and TRBJ1-5; 7 bases are a match to TRBD1. The CDR3 runs to 16 residues. Germline trimming cut 6 bases from V and 0 bases from J; bases unmatched to any gene: 8. Per germline, CDR1 MDHEN and CDR2 SYDVKM. CDR3 sequence (DNA): TGTGCCAGCAGACCAGGGGGGACACTTAGCAATCAGCCCCAGCATTTT. Encoded protein: CASRPGGTLSNQPQHF.

This clone was counted a single time. The chain is built from TRBV6-5 and TRBJ1-2; D call uncertain. Trimming stripped 8 bases from V and 3 bases from J, with 10 bases between. Germline V gene lookup returns CDR1 MNHEY and CDR2 SVGAGI. The CDR3 is 12 amino acids. The CDR3 is CASGGKHYGYTF. The CDR3 nucleotides are TGTGCCAGCGGAGGGAAGCACTATGGCTACACCTTC.

This clone was seen once. The chain employs TRBV7-2 and TRBJ1-1, with 7 bases fitting TRBD1. CDR1 is SGHTA and CDR2 is FQGNSA in the germline V gene. The CDR3 contains 15 residues. With 5 bases clipped from V and 11 bases from J, the junction kept 17 bases outside the gene matches. CDR3 coding DNA: TGTGCCAGCAGCGCGCCGGGACAGCAATCCCGCCCGGCTTTCTTT. Residues: CASSAPGQQSRPAFF. Full variable domain (rest looked up from reference TRBV7-2 and TRBJ1-1): GAGVSQSPSNKVTEKGKDVELRCDPISGHTALYWYRQSLGQGLEFLIYFQGNSAPDKSGLPSDRFSAERTGGSVSTLTIQRTQQEDSAVYLCASSAPGQQSRPAFFGQGTRLTVV.

V gene TRBV28 combines with J gene TRBJ2-7; D gene unclear. Trimming stripped 4 bases from V and 1 base from J, with 14 bases between. Germline V gene data show CDR1 as MDHEN and CDR2 as SYDVKM. This CDR3 has 15 amino acids. The CDR3 coding sequence is TGTGCCAGCAGTTCCCGGGTTACTAATTCCTACGAGCAGTACTTC. This sequence encodes CASSSRVTNSYEQYF.

The rearrangement joins TRBV7-9 to TRBJ2-1; 8 bases are shared with TRBD1. This CDR3 comprises 17 residues. The V segment lost 5 bases and the J segment 2 bases; nucleotides outside the gene matches: 11. Germline V gene lookup returns CDR1 SEHNR and CDR2 FQNEAQ (reference sequence). The CDR3: CASSVRQGHPAYNEQFF. The CDR3 DNA is TGTGCCAGCAGCGTACGACAGGGGCACCCCGCCTACAATGAGCAGTTCTTC.

As to this clone: Within the sample, other DNA sequences also encode this same CDR3. This chain links TRBV10-3 with TRBJ1-2; 7 nucleotides agree with TRBD1. The CDR3 extends over 13 amino acids. Germline V gene lookup returns CDR1 ENHRY and CDR2 SYGVKD. The V gene end was trimmed by 3 bases and the J gene end by 7 bases; junction bases not matched to a gene: 5. The CDR3 protein is CAISDRDSSGYTF. Written as DNA, the CDR3 is TGTGCCATCAGTGATCGGGACAGCTCTGGCTACACCTTC.

This clone was picked up one time. This chain connects TRBV2 to TRBJ2-7, with 12 bases fitting TRBD2. V lost 6 bases to trimming and J lost 8 bases; unmatched junction nucleotides: 14. There are 16 residues in the CDR3. CDR1 and CDR2 from the germline V gene are SNHLY and FYNNEI. The CDR3 nucleotides read TGTGCCAGCAGCGTTCGGGGCGGACTAGCGGGATGGAAGCAGTACTTC. Residues: CASSVRGGLAGWKQYF.

With regard to this clone: The identical CDR3 is also encoded by other nucleotide sequences in the sample. The rearrangement joins TRBV18 to TRBJ1-1, with 8 bases identical to TRBD1. CDR3 length: 13 residues. Germline V gene data show CDR1 as KGHSH and CDR2 as LQKENI. V shed 6 bases, J shed 4 bases, and the junction held 4 bases outside the gene matches. CDR3 residues: CASSRTGGTEAFF. CDR3 in DNA: TGTGCCAGCTCCAGAACAGGGGGCACTGAAGCTTTCTTT.